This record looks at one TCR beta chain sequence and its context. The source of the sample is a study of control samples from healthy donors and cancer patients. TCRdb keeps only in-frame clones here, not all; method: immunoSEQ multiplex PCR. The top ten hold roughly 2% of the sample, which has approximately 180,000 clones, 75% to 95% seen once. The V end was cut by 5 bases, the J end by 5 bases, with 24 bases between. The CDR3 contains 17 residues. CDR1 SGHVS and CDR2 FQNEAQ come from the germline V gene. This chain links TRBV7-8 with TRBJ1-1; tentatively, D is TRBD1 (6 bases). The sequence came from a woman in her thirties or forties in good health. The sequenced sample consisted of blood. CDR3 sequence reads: CASSQLNYRAPGTEAFF. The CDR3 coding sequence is TGTGCCAGCAGCCAACTTAACTACAGGGCACCGGGTACTGAAGCTTTCTTT. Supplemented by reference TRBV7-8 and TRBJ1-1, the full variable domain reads GAGVSQSPRYKVAKRGQDVALRCDPISGHVSLFWYQQALGQGPEFLTYFQNEAQLDKSGLPSDRFFAERPEGSVSTLKIQRTQQEDSAVYLCASSQLNYRAPGTEAFFGQGTRLTVV.